This is a list of T cell receptor beta chains from one sample in a study of immune heterogeneity within non-small cell lung tumors. TCRdb used MiXCR to reprocess the multiplex PCR reads, holding one entry per CDR3 protein. This sample yields thousands of distinct CDR3 sequences, of which around 29% are seen a single time; approximately 12% belongs to the top ten. The sequencing input was lung tumor tissue. The source of these receptors is a man between 60 and 75 years old with non-small cell lung cancer. CDR3s include the opening cysteine and the closing phenylalanine or tryptophan. D genes are given only for firm matches. Clone size, where shown, is once, few, many, or a class for clones that have expanded.

>TRBJ1-1|TRBV6-2/TRBV6-3|NA|NA
TGTGCCAGCAGTTACACCTGGACAGAAGCTTTCTTT
CASSYTWTEAFF
>TRBJ2-7|TRBV20-1|NA|medium-sized
TGCAGTGCTAGAGTCTGGGACATGACCTACGAGCAGTACTTC
CSARVWDMTYEQYF
>TRBJ2-5|TRBV5-8|TRBD2|few
TGTGCCAGCATCATAGCGGGAGGACAAGAGACCCAGTACTTC
CASIIAGGQETQYF
>TRBJ2-3|TRBV5-5|TRBD2|NA
TGTGCCAGCAGTCATGGGACTAGCGGATATACAGATACGAAGTATTTT
CASSHGTSGYTDTKYF
>TRBJ2-3|TRBV20-1|NA|NA
TGCAGTGCCTCCCGGGCCCTAGAGGGCACAGATACGCAGTATTTT
CSASRALEGTDTQYF
>TRBJ1-1|TRBV27|TRBD1|medium-sized
TGTGCCAGCAGTCGCTTCAGGGGGGTCATGTGGAACACTGAAGCTTTCTTT
CASSRFRGVMWNTEAFF
>TRBJ2-4|TRBV2|TRBD1|few
TGTGCCAGCAGGGCTCACACCGGGACAGGGATTATAGCCAAAAACATTCAGTACTTC
CASRAHTGTGIIAKNIQYF
>TRBJ2-1|TRBV7-9|NA|few
TGTGCCAGCAGCAACGGCGCATACAATGAGCAGTTCTTC
CASSNGAYNEQFF
>TRBJ2-3|TRBV20-1|TRBD1|NA
TGCAGTGCTGGTACACAGGGGGCAGATACGCAGTATTTT
CSAGTQGADTQYF
>TRBJ2-1|TRBV27|TRBD2|NA
TGTGCCAGCAGTTTAGTCGTAGGAGGGACTAGTGTCAATGAGCAGTTCTTC
CASSLVVGGTSVNEQFF
>TRBJ2-1|TRBV19|NA|NA
TGTGCCAGTAGTATTCAGACAGCCTCCTACAATGAGAAGTTCTTC
CASSIQTASYNEKFF
>TRBJ2-7|TRBV7-8|NA|medium-sized
TGTGCCAGCAGCCCCAGCCCTACCTACGAGCAGTACTTC
CASSPSPTYEQYF
>TRBJ2-2|TRBV7-9|NA|NA
TGTGCCAGCCCGGGGGTCGGAACGCTCGCGAACACCGGGGAGCTGTTTTTT
CASPGVGTLANTGELFF
>TRBJ1-5|TRBV19|NA|few
TGTGCCAGTAGTATGGGGGTCCGGAGCAATCAGCCCCAGCATTTT
CASSMGVRSNQPQHF
>TRBJ2-1|TRBV3-1|NA|few
TGTGCCAGCAGCCAAAGGAACCGGATAGCGTCAGCCAACAATGAGCAGTTCTTC
CASSQRNRIASANNEQFF
>TRBJ1-1|TRBV2|NA|few
TGTGCCAGCAGTGATGAAGGACACACTGAAGCTTTCTTT
CASSDEGHTEAFF
>TRBJ1-2|TRBV7-9|NA|medium-sized
TGTGCCAGCAGCCCCGGGGGCTGGAACTATGGCTACACCTTC
CASSPGGWNYGYTF
>TRBJ2-3|TRBV4-1|NA|NA
TGCGCCAGCAGCCAAGAGAAATCCGCGGGCCTGGTGTGGGTTAGCACAGATACGCAGTATTTT
CASSQEKSAGLVWVSTDTQYF
>TRBJ1-1|TRBV5-1|TRBD1|NA
TGCGCCAGCACCACAGGGACAGGGATCACTGAAGCTTTCTTT
CASTTGTGITEAFF
>TRBJ1-1|TRBV29-1|NA|few
TGCAGCGTTCAGGGGCAGGGGAACACTGAAGCTTTCTTT
CSVQGQGNTEAFF
>TRBJ1-4|TRBV5-6|TRBD1|NA
TGTGCCAGCAGCTCCGGGGACAGGATTAATGAAAAACTGTTTTTT
CASSSGDRINEKLFF
>TRBJ1-1|TRBV7-3|NA|few
TGTGCCAGCAGCCCCGAGACAGGACTGGGTAGCACTGAAGCTTTCTTT
CASSPETGLGSTEAFF
>TRBJ1-6|TRBV20-1|NA|NA
TGCAGTTCTAGATACGGGGACGGCCTGATTTGGCCCCTCCACTTT
CSSRYGDGLIWPLHF
>TRBJ2-7|TRBV5-6|NA|medium-sized
TGTGCCAGCAGCTTCGGCTCCTACGAGCAGTACTTC
CASSFGSYEQYF
>TRBJ2-1|TRBV7-3|NA|NA
TGTGCCAGCAGCTTGTGGTCGGGGACGGGGAATGAGCAGTTCTTC
CASSLWSGTGNEQFF
>TRBJ2-1|TRBV5-1|TRBD2|NA
TGCGCCAGCAGCAGAGGGACTAGCTGGAGCTCCTACAATGAGCAGTTCTTC
CASSRGTSWSSYNEQFF
>TRBJ2-1|TRBV28|NA|NA
TGTGCCAGCAGTCCTACGTCCAGGTGTAATGAGCAGTTCTTC
CASSPTSRCNEQFF
>TRBJ2-2|TRBV6-1|TRBD1|few
TGTGCCAGCAGTTTCGGACAGGGAGCCGGGGAGCTGTTTTTT
CASSFGQGAGELFF
>TRBJ2-7|TRBV11-3|NA|few
TGTGCCAGCAGCTTTGGGCTAACCTACGAGCAGTACTTC
CASSFGLTYEQYF
>TRBJ2-1|TRBV7-2|NA|NA
TGTGCCAGCAGCCCATTCGAAAACAATGAGCAGTTCTTC
CASSPFENNEQFF
>TRBJ1-2|TRBV20-1|NA|medium-sized
TGCAGTGCTAGAGTCACAGGGATGGATGGCTACACCTTC
CSARVTGMDGYTF